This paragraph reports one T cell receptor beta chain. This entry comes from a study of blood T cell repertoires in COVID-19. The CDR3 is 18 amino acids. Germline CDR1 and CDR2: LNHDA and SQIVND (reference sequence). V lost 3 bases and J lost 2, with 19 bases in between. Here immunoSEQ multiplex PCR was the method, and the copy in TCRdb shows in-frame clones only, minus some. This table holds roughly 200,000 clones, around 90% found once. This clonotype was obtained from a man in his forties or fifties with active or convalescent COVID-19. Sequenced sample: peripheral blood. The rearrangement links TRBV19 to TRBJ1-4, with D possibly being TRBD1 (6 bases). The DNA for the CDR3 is TGTGCCAGTAGTATTGGTGGTGGGGGTAGGGGGACTAATGAAAAACTGTTTTTT. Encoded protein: CASSIGGGGRGTNEKLFF.